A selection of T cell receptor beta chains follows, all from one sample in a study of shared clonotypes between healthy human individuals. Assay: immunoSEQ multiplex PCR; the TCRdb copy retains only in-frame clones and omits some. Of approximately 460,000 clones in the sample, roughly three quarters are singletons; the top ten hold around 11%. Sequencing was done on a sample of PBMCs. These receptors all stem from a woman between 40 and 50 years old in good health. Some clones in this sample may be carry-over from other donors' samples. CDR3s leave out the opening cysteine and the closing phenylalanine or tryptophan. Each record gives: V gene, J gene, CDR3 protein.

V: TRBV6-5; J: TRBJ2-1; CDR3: ASTLGPKQF
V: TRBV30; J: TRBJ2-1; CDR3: AWSVGLAGGGDEQF
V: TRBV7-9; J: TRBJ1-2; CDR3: ASSSRQGRYT
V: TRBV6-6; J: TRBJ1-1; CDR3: ASSYGGGSNTEAF
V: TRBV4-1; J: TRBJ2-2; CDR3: ASGLGHNTGELF
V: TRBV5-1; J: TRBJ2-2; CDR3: ASSSTGTLNTGELF
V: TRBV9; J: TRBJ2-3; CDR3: ASSPGLAGGTDTQY
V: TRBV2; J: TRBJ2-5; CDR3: ASQTRETQY
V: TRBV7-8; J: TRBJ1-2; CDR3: ASSPYRIPRGSLSEGYT
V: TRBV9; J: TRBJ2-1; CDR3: ASSVGGDSNLNEQF
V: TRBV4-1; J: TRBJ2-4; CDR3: ASSQVGGAKNIQY
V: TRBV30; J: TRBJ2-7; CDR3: AWRPNIPPKREERWRQY
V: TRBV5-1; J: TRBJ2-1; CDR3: ASSLVAGGQFGNEQF
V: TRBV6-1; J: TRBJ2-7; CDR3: ASTRWREISYEQY
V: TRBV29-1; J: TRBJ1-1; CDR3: SAYRGAEAF
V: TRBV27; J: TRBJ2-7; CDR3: ASSLSGLAGAYEQY
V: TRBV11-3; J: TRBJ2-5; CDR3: ASSFGQAKGTQY
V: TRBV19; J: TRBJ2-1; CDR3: ASSIYRGQGWGNEQF
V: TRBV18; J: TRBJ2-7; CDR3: ASSFGVEQY
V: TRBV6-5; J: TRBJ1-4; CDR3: ASSYSGAEKLF
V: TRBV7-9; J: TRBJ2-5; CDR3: ASSWSETQY
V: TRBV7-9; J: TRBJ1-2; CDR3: ASSFGTNRDVDYGYT
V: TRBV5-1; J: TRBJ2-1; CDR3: ASSLAGPQIPLRGEQF
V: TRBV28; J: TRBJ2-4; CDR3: ASSSPRLDVAKNIQY
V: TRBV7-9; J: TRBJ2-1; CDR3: ASSLGLANEQF
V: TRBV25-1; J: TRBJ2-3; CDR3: ASSESLASTDTQY
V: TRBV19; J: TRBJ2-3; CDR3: ASSIGPFTDTQY
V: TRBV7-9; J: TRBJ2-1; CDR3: ASSLIFSAQPHSYNEQF
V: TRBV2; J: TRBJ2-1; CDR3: ASSEDEQGSSYNEQF
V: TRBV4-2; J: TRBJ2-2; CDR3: ASSQGTGELF
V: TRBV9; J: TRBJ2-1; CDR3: ASSVGGSGRNEQF
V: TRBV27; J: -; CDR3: ASSFISSGVAGPHEQY
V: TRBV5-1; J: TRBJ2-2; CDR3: ASAGNYRERTGELF
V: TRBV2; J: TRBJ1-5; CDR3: ASRRGVSNQPQH
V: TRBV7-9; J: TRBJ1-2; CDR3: ASSLGQGANYGYT
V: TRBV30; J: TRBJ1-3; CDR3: ARDRERSTGGSSGNTIY
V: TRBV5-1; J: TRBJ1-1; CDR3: ASSWDSANTEAF
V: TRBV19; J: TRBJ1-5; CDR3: ASNLRGNQPQH
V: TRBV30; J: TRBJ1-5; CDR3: AWSAGQSNQPQH
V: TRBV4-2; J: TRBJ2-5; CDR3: ASSPRLAGLQETQY
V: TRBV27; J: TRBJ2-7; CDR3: ASSFAGRTYEQY
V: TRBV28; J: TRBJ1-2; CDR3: ASSRDSNYGYT
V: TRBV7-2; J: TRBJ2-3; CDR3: ASSLVADASTDTQY
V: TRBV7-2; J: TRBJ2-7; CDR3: ASSPRRASYEQY
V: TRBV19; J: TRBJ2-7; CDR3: ASSIQLSHGSAYEQY
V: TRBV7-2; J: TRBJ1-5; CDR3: ASSLAAGTARNQPQH
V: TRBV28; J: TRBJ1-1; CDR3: ASSWAANTEAF
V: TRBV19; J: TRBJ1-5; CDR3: ASNGVVNQPQH
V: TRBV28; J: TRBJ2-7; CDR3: ASSLGPTYEQY
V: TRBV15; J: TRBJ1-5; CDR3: ATSRRRTGTINQPQH
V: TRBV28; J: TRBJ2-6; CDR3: ASRDPGLAASGANVLT
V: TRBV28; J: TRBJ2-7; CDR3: ASSLAGRPYEQY